Listed here are 19 T cell receptor beta chains from one sample, sequenced in a study of a mutant IDH1 vaccine in newly diagnosed glioma. Sequencing was performed with immunoSEQ multiplex PCR; in TCRdb, only in-frame clones are kept and a portion is missing. The data contain under 85,000 clones, more than 80% of them singletons. Indicated time point: week 23, last vaccination. Vaccinated patients received 300 ug of mutant IDH1 20-mer peptide per dose, with topical imiquimod. Their cognate antigens are unknown. Sequenced here: PBMCs, sampled from a glioma patient whose treatment included an IDH1 peptide vaccine. The receptors were sampled from a woman between 50 and 59 years old with glioma.

V gene TRBV5-4 combines with J gene TRBJ2-2, with unresolved D. The V and J ends lost 3 bases and 3 bases respectively, with 12 bases between them. CDR3 length: 15 residues. Germline V lookup: CDR1 SGHNT, CDR2 YYREEE (reference sequence). In DNA form, the CDR3 reads TGTGCCAGCAGCTCTTACCAGGTCGACACCGGGGAGCTGTTTTTT. This encodes CASSSYQVDTGELFF.

The genes are TRBV30 and TRBJ1-5, with D unresolved. The length of the CDR3 is 13 residues. V lost 2 bases, J lost 7 bases, and 12 bases lay in between. Germline assignment: CDR1 GTSNPN and CDR2 SVGIG (reference sequence). CDR3 region: CAWSKAGHQPQHF. In DNA, the CDR3 is TGTGCCTGGAGTAAGGCGGGTCACCAGCCCCAGCATTTT.

The table lists this clone with a few counts. In nucleotides, the CDR3 is TGTGCCAGTAGTTGGGACAGGGAAGATGGCTACACCTTC. It translates to CASSWDREDGYTF. The chain combines TRBV19 with TRBJ1-2; 9 bases line up with TRBD1. The CDR3 spans 13 residues. Unmatched junction bases numbered 4, after V lost 5 bases and J lost 6 bases. Germline lookup yields CDR1 LNHDA and CDR2 SQIVND (reference sequence).

The J gene is TRBJ2-1, the V gene TRBV27, with 7 nucleotides matching TRBD1. The ends lost 3 bases at V and 8 bases at J; junction bases unmatched: 10. Germline V lookup: CDR1 MNHEY, CDR2 SMNVEV (reference sequence). The CDR3 sequence is 15 residues long. The CDR3 coding sequence is TGTGCCAGCAGTTTGAGGGGGCCTGGTCAGGATGAGCAGTTCTTC. Protein: CASSLRGPGQDEQFF.

The sample holds one count of this clone. The chain has TRBV13 and TRBJ1-1; tentative D call: TRBD1 (5 bases). The V end was cut by 6 bases, the J end by 6 bases, with 17 bases between. The CDR3 extends over 14 amino acids. Looked up from germline, CDR1 is PRHDT and CDR2 is FYEKMQ (reference sequence). Here the CDR3 reads CASSSGRAGAEAFF. The CDR3 DNA reads as TGTGCCAGCAGTAGCGGCAGGGCCGGCGCTGAAGCTTTCTTT.

The chain links TRBV9 to TRBJ2-7; D may be TRBD1 (6 bases). CDR3 length equals 13 residues. Germline CDR1 SGDLS, CDR2 YYNGEE. V was trimmed by 4 bases and J by 4 bases, leaving 12 bases between them. CDR3 in amino acids: CASSPRDKYEQYF. The CDR3, as DNA: TGTGCCAGCAGCCCCCGGGACAAGTACGAGCAGTACTTC.

Only a few counts were recorded for this clone. The V and J genes are TRBV4-1 and TRBJ1-4, with TRBD1 as a possible D gene (5 bases). V was trimmed by 3 bases and J by 7 bases, leaving 18 bases between them. Per germline, CDR1 MGHRA and CDR2 YSYEKL. CDR3 length equals 16 residues. As DNA, the CDR3 is TGCGCCAGCAGCCAGCCGACCGGGACGTATCGTGAAAAACTGTTTTTT. This gives the protein CASSQPTGTYREKLFF.

This chain connects TRBV2 to TRBJ1-3, with TRBD1 matching 10 bases. Trimming at V came to 6 bases and at J to 3 bases, leaving 8 bases not matched to a gene. CDR1 is SNHLY and CDR2 is FYNNEI in the germline V gene. This CDR3 region has 16 residues. CDR3 protein: CASSGGTGAGGNTIYF. The CDR3 coding sequence is TGTGCCAGCAGCGGAGGGACAGGGGCGGGTGGAAACACCATATATTTT.

This chain links TRBV27 with TRBJ1-5; D remains unclear. The CDR3 length is 16 residues. Germline assignment: CDR1 MNHEY and CDR2 SMNVEV (reference sequence). V was clipped by 6 bases and J by 1 base, with 16 bases between them. CDR3 protein: CASRPGGMRSNQPQHF. The CDR3, as DNA: TGTGCCAGCAGGCCGGGAGGGATGCGAAGCAATCAGCCCCAGCATTTT.

The CDR3 DNA reads TGTGCCAGCAGGATACAGGATCAGCCCCAGCATTTT. It encodes CASRIQDQPQHF. The V gene is TRBV6-5, the J gene TRBJ1-5; D possibly corresponds to TRBD1 (5 bases). The CDR3 is 12 residues long. With 6 bases removed from V and 5 bases from J, the gap between germline ends came to 8 bases. Looked up from germline, CDR1 is MNHEY and CDR2 is SVGAGI.

In its sample, this clone was seen once. J is TRBJ2-7 and V is TRBV5-4; D is unresolved. Germline CDR1 and CDR2: SGHNT and YYREEE (reference sequence). With 0 bases removed from V and 1 base from J, the gap between germline ends came to 5 bases. This CDR3 spans 13 amino acids. As DNA, the CDR3 is TGTGCCAGCAGCTTGGAACAGTCCTACGAGCAGTACTTC. It encodes CASSLEQSYEQYF.

The J gene is TRBJ1-5, the V gene TRBV28; TRBD1 agrees at 12 bases. The V gene's germline CDR1 is MDHEN and CDR2 SYDVKM. The J segment lost 2 bases and the V segment lost 4 bases, leaving 6 bases of the junction unmatched. The CDR3 consists of 17 residues. The CDR3 DNA reads as TGTGCCAGCAGTTCTGAGGGGACAGGGGGCCGCAATCAGCCCCAGCATTTT. It encodes CASSSEGTGGRNQPQHF.

The gene calls are TRBV7-9 and TRBJ2-1; D is undetermined. V gave up 7 bases and J gave up 8 bases, with 18 bases separating them. CDR1 and CDR2 (germline): SEHNR, FQNEAQ (reference sequence). The CDR3 is 14 residues long. CDR3 in DNA: TGTGCCAGCAATCCGGCAGATAGGAAGGATGAGCAGTTCTTC. It yields the protein CASNPADRKDEQFF.

Notes on this clone: Germline is not matched at one junction end, which may reflect a read error. The CDR3 reads CASSPGTSADEQYF. CDR3 DNA: TGTGCTAGCAGCCCCGGGACTAGCGCTGACGAGCAGTACTTC. The chain has TRBV7-7 and TRBJ2-7; TRBD2 agrees at 10 bases. The CDR3 is made up of 14 amino acids. CDR1 SSHAT and CDR2 FNYEAQ come from the germline V gene (reference sequence).

V and J are TRBV28 and TRBJ1-4; D is unresolved. Germline CDR1 is MDHEN and CDR2 is SYDVKM. V was cut by 5 bases and J by 8 bases, with 15 bases left in between. The CDR3 contains 14 residues. The CDR3 region is CASSQTGLREKLFF. The CDR3 nucleotides read TGTGCCAGCAGTCAGACGGGGTTGAGAGAAAAACTGTTTTTT.

Written as DNA, the CDR3 is TGTGCTAGTGGTTTGGAAGACAGGGCGGGCGAGACCCAGTACTTC. Translating it yields CASGLEDRAGETQYF. V and J are TRBV12-5 and TRBJ2-5; 7 bases line up with TRBD1. The CDR3 runs 15 residues. With V trimmed by 1 base and J by 5 bases, 7 bases remained unmatched. The V gene's germline CDR1 is LGHNT and CDR2 FRNRAP.

The chain recombines TRBV11-2 with TRBJ2-3; 9 positions match TRBD2. This CDR3 contains 15 residues. CDR1 and CDR2 from the germline V gene are SGHAT and FQNNGV. The V and J ends lost 3 bases and 2 bases, in that order; junction bases with no gene match: 3. The CDR3 DNA reads TGTGCCAGCAGCTTTCCTAGCGGGGTCACAGATACGCAGTATTTT. It is translated as CASSFPSGVTDTQYF. The full variable domain, in which reference TRBV11-2 and TRBJ2-3 provide the parts outside the CDR3, is EAGVAQSPRYKIIEKRQSVAFWCNPISGHATLYWYQQILGQGPKLLIQFQNNGVVDDSQLPKDRFSAERLKGVDSTLKIQPAKLEDSAVYLCASSFPSGVTDTQYFGPGTRLTVL.

This chain connects TRBV12-5 to TRBJ2-5; D is ambiguous. V lost 9 bases, J lost 13 bases, and 15 bases lay in between. Germline assignment: CDR1 LGHNT and CDR2 FRNRAP. This CDR3 has 10 residues. As DNA, the CDR3 is TGTGCTAGAGCCTCCCCCCCAGGGTACTTC. This gives the protein CARASPPGYF.

This sequence joins TRBV28 and TRBJ1-1, with a possible D match to TRBD1 (6 bases). Germline V gene lookup returns CDR1 MDHEN and CDR2 SYDVKM. Trimming stripped 7 bases from V and 11 bases from J, with 14 bases between. The CDR3 extends over 11 amino acids. The CDR3 DNA follows: TGTGCCAGCACCGGGCCGAGGGGGGCTTTCTTT. It is translated as CASTGPRGAFF. Looking up the rest from reference TRBV28 and TRBJ1-1 gives the full variable domain: DVKVTQSSRYLVKRTGEKVFLECVQDMDHENMFWYRQDPGLGLRLIYFSYDVKMKEKGDIPEGYSVSREKKERFSLILESASTNQTSMYLCASTGPRGAFFGQGTRLTVV.